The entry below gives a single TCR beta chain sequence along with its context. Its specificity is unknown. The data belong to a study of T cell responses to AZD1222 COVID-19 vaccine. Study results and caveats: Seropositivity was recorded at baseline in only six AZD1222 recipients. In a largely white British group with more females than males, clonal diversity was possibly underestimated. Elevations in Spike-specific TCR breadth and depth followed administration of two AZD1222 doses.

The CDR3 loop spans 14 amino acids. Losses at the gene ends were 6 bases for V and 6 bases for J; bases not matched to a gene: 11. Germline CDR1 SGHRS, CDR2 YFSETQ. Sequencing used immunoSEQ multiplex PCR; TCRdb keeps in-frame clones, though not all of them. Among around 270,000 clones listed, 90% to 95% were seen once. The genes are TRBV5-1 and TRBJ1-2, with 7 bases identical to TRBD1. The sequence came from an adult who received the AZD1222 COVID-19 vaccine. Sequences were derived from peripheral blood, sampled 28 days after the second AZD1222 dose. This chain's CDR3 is CASTPGQFAHGYTF. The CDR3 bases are TGCGCCAGCACCCCGGGACAGTTTGCTCATGGCTACACCTTC. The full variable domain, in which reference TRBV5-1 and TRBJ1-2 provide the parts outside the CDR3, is KAGVTQTPRYLIKTRGQQVTLSCSPISGHRSVSWYQQTPGQGLQFLFEYFSETQRNKGNFPGRFSGRQFSNSRSEMNVSTLELGDSALYLCASTPGQFAHGYTFGSGTRLTVV.